The rows below give T cell receptor beta chains drawn from one sample of a study of blood T cell repertoires in COVID-19. TCRdb keeps only in-frame clones here, not all; method: immunoSEQ multiplex PCR. The sample has about 300,000 clones, around 84% seen once; the top ten hold over 1.1%. Sequenced: peripheral blood. These receptors were collected from a human donor with COVID-19, enrolled during active disease. The donor label of this sample is uncertain. CDR3s include the opening cysteine and the closing phenylalanine or tryptophan. Each record gives: V gene, CDR3 length, J gene, CDR3 protein.

V: TRBV7-2
length: 15
J: TRBJ2-7
CDR3: CASSLSTGTLYEQYF

V: TRBV7-9
length: 15
J: TRBJ2-2
CDR3: CASSLGASGGRELFF

V: TRBV5-1
length: 15
J: TRBJ1-5
CDR3: CASSLTGGAGQPQHF

V: TRBV10-3
length: 16
J: TRBJ2-7
CDR3: CATSGTSGRLAYEQYF

V: TRBV23-1
length: 15
J: TRBJ1-3
CDR3: CASSQSSGSGNTIYF

V: TRBV4-1
length: 17
J: TRBJ2-7
CDR3: CASSQRDSGRSGYEQYF

V: TRBV10-3
length: 17
J: TRBJ2-5
CDR3: CAISGTDRGQEQETQYF

V: TRBV5-1
length: 15
J: TRBJ2-1
CDR3: CASSLAAGGGNEQFF

V: TRBV3-1/TRBV3-2
length: 16
J: TRBJ1-5
CDR3: CASSQDGGQGNQPQHF

V: TRBV10-1
length: 17
J: TRBJ2-7
CDR3: CASDQQKIAGESNEQYF

V: TRBV7-2
length: 15
J: TRBJ1-2
CDR3: CASSQVVGQGIGYTF

V: TRBV18
length: 15
J: TRBJ2-5
CDR3: CASSPEVGPQETQYF

V: TRBV7-9
length: 13
J: TRBJ1-6
CDR3: CASSRDSPSPLHF

V: TRBV12-5
length: 11
J: TRBJ2-5
CDR3: CASGLVRTQYF

V: TRBV3-1/TRBV3-2
length: 14
J: TRBJ2-2
CDR3: CASSPGTTTGELFF

V: TRBV19
length: 17
J: TRBJ2-2
CDR3: CASSPGDREATDGELFF

V: TRBV28
length: 16
J: TRBJ2-2
CDR3: CASSLDSLPNTGELFF

V: TRBV30
length: 12
J: TRBJ2-7
CDR3: CAWGGSLSEQYF

V: TRBV3-1/TRBV3-2
length: 15
J: TRBJ2-1
CDR3: CASSQGREGLREQFF

V: TRBV27
length: 18
J: TRBJ2-1
CDR3: CASSLWMASGRAGNEQFF

V: TRBV4-3
length: 19
J: TRBJ2-6
CDR3: CASSQARTGVHSGANVLTF

V: TRBV14
length: 14
J: TRBJ1-4
CDR3: CASSHGGGGEKLFF

V: TRBV5-1
length: 14
J: TRBJ2-5
CDR3: CASSLGTWGETQYF

V: TRBV9
length: 14
J: TRBJ2-1
CDR3: CASSVGGTINEQFF

V: TRBV7-9
length: 12
J: TRBJ2-7
CDR3: CASSLPPGEQYF

V: TRBV6-5
length: 14
J: TRBJ2-2
CDR3: CASRWGRPTGELFF

V: TRBV5-4
length: 12
J: TRBJ2-5
CDR3: CASPIPQETQYF

V: TRBV19
length: 15
J: TRBJ1-2
CDR3: CASSRTGGAEGGYTF

V: TRBV10-2
length: 17
J: TRBJ2-2
CDR3: CASIGLAGGMNTGELFF

V: TRBV11-2
length: 17
J: TRBJ2-3
CDR3: CASSLGPGTSGTDTQYF

V: TRBV19
length: 16
J: TRBJ2-7
CDR3: CASSGWLGTASYEQYF

V: TRBV6-1
length: 15
J: TRBJ2-3
CDR3: CASSEGTTLTDTQYF

V: TRBV7-2
length: 16
J: TRBJ1-1
CDR3: CASGLRNTNWGTEAFF

V: TRBV6-2/TRBV6-3
length: 15
J: TRBJ2-2
CDR3: CASSRDNANTGELFF

V: TRBV20-1
length: 11
J: TRBJ2-7
CDR3: CSGTSGSPQYF

V: TRBV19
length: 14
J: TRBJ1-6
CDR3: CASSIDSRVSPLHF

V: TRBV7-8
length: 13
J: TRBJ1-1
CDR3: CASSLEMGAEAFF

V: TRBV2
length: 14
J: TRBJ2-3
CDR3: CASGSGRGPDTQYF

V: TRBV9
length: 17
J: TRBJ2-2
CDR3: CASSVGLQVAGTGELFF

V: TRBV7-2
length: 15
J: TRBJ2-7
CDR3: CASSTLAGPSYEQYF

V: TRBV19
length: 15
J: TRBJ1-1
CDR3: CASSISDRVNTEAFF

V: TRBV30
length: 11
J: TRBJ1-1
CDR3: CAREAGGRSFF

V: TRBV2
length: 13
J: TRBJ1-5
CDR3: CASREHSNQPQHF

V: TRBV28
length: 16
J: TRBJ2-1
CDR3: CASSFSGTISLNEQFF

V: TRBV30
length: 14
J: TRBJ1-4
CDR3: CAWATGTGDEKLFF

V: TRBV9
length: 15
J: TRBJ1-3
CDR3: CASSPSGVSGNTIYF

V: TRBV9
length: 15
J: TRBJ2-7
CDR3: CASSVAGTVSYEQYF

V: TRBV10-3
length: 14
J: TRBJ2-3
CDR3: CAAQDLQSTDTQYF

V: TRBV2
length: 11
J: TRBJ2-1
CDR3: CASSVVDEQFF

V: TRBV28
length: 15
J: TRBJ1-2
CDR3: CASTPGRGSNYGYTF

V: TRBV9
length: 15
J: TRBJ2-2
CDR3: CASSGKIANTGELFF

V: TRBV11-3
length: 15
J: TRBJ2-2
CDR3: CASSPGTANTGELFF

V: TRBV6-4
length: 16
J: TRBJ2-2
CDR3: CASSKEAPPGTGELFF

V: TRBV6-5
length: 14
J: TRBJ2-1
CDR3: CASSYARAYNEQFF

V: TRBV27
length: 14
J: TRBJ2-5
CDR3: CASSLAGGRETQYF

V: TRBV27
length: 13
J: TRBJ2-5
CDR3: CASRGAPMETQYF

V: TRBV6-6
length: 15
J: TRBJ1-2
CDR3: CASSYRDMDLGGYTF

V: TRBV11-3
length: 14
J: TRBJ1-1
CDR3: CASSLVFSRGEAFF

V: TRBV5-1
length: 14
J: TRBJ1-5
CDR3: CASSQGQGGQPQHF

V: TRBV18
length: 17
J: TRBJ2-2
CDR3: CASSPYRRGANTGELFF